Presented here are 4 T cell receptor beta chains from one specimen sequenced in a study of OX40 agonist ivuxolimab in advanced cancers. This table comes from immunoSEQ multiplex PCR, and its TCRdb copy is limited to in-frame clones, with some not included. The table shows 84,000 or so clones, with 75% to 90% occurring only once. Specimen: CD4+ or CD8+ T cells sorted from blood, collected in a trial of the OX40 agonist ivuxolimab. The receptors derive from an adult with an advanced solid tumor such as melanoma, head and neck, liver or kidney cancer.

J is TRBJ2-3 and V is TRBV4-1, with 9 bases that match TRBD2. The CDR3 length is 16 residues. Germline V gene lookup returns CDR1 MGHRA and CDR2 YSYEKL. With 2 bases clipped from V and 6 bases from J, the junction kept 9 bases outside the gene matches. The CDR3 here is CASSQRLAGKEDTQYF. CDR3 DNA sequence: TGCGCCAGCAGCCAACGGCTAGCGGGAAAAGAGGATACGCAGTATTTT.

The chain recombines TRBV4-3 with TRBJ2-2; TRBD2 matches 11 bases. The V gene end was trimmed by 2 bases and the J gene end by 6 bases; junction bases not matched to a gene: 2. CDR1 is LGHNA, CDR2 YSLEER, per germline. The CDR3 length is 15 residues. The CDR3 sequence is CASSQIAGGAGELFF. CDR3 sequence (DNA): TGCGCCAGCAGCCAAATAGCGGGAGGGGCCGGGGAGCTGTTTTTT.

This clone was counted between two and nine times. The V call is TRBV18, the J call TRBJ1-4; possibly TRBD1 for D (6 bases). The CDR3 covers 15 residues. The germline CDR1 and CDR2 sequences are KGHSH and LQKENI. Trimming took 3 bases from V and 8 from J, leaving 16 bases between them. Written as DNA, the CDR3 is TGTGCCAGCTCACCGACGGGGGCATTAGAGGAAAAACTGTTTTTT. Amino acid sequence: CASSPTGALEEKLFF.

V and J are TRBV28 and TRBJ1-5; D remains ambiguous. V was trimmed by 2 bases and J by 3 bases, leaving 11 bases between them. The CDR3 runs to 15 residues. CDR1 and CDR2 (germline): MDHEN, SYDVKM. For the CDR3, the DNA is TGTGCCAGCAGTTTAGACCACACTCCCAATCAGCCCCAGCATTTT. It is translated as CASSLDHTPNQPQHF.